Shown below are 13 T cell receptor beta chains from a single sample sequenced in a study of T cells after yellow fever vaccination (dated by TCRdb to the late 2010s). Libraries came from 5' RACE. Instrument used: Illumina HiSeq 2500. TCRdb applied fastp at Q25 and MiXCR to the public reads, then kept only in-frame beta chains. Duplicate CDR3 protein sequences are folded into a single record with the most common DNA and genes. For this sample the table gives under 70,000 distinct CDR3 sequences, of which approximately 7.7% were detected only once. The ten top clones hold around 38% of the sample. What the treatment or condition label conveys for this sample: live attenuated yellow fever vaccine strain. The source was CD8+ T cells sorted from PBMCs, collected on the day of the first yellow fever vaccination. The receptors were sampled from a man between 18 and 29 years old who received the YFV17D yellow fever vaccine.

In this sample, this clonotype turned up many times. No DNA is shown, since the ends of the CDR3 on it are uncertain; the CDR3 is the one TCRdb lists. J is TRBJ2-4 and V is TRBV5-4; the D call of TRBD1 is as the table states it, not checked on the DNA. CDR1 and CDR2 from the germline V gene are SGHNT and YYREEE (reference sequence). A total of 14 residues make up the CDR3, ends included. The CDR3 is CASSFGPGENIQYF.

This clonotype has at least ten counts. The chain combines TRBV5-1 with TRBJ2-1; D is perhaps TRBD1 or TRBD2 (8 bases each). The CDR3 spans 21 residues. Germline CDR1 is SGHRS and CDR2 is YFSETQ. V lost 0 bases and J 5 bases, leaving 30 bases between the germline ends. The CDR3 protein is CASSLGRTGSGSGGIHNEQFF. CDR3 bases: TGCGCCAGCAGCTTGGGCAGGACAGGGAGTGGCTCGGGGGGGATCCACAATGAGCAGTTCTTC. Drawing the rest from reference TRBV5-1 and TRBJ2-1, the complete variable domain is KAGVTQTPRYLIKTRGQQVTLSCSPISGHRSVSWYQQTPGQGLQFLFEYFSETQRNKGNFPGRFSGRQFSNSRSEMNVSTLELGDSALYLCASSLGRTGSGSGGIHNEQFFGPGTRLTVL.

In this sample, this clonotype turned up many times. The chain has TRBV5-1 and TRBJ2-7, with 10 bases aligning to TRBD1. The J segment lost 5 bases and the V segment lost 3 bases, leaving 5 bases of the junction unmatched. The CDR3 runs 14 residues. In germline, CDR1 is SGHRS, CDR2 YFSETQ. The CDR3 region is CASSSTGTGDEQYV. The CDR3 DNA sequence: TGCGCCAGCAGCTCAACCGGGACAGGGGACGAGCAGTACGTC.

This clonotype appeared many times. The CDR3 nucleotides read TGTGCCAGCGCCTTATTTGCGGGGGTGGCCGGGGAGCTGTTTTTT. Amino acids: CASALFAGVAGELFF. V gene TRBV7-8 combines with J gene TRBJ2-2; 7 bases are shared with TRBD2. The ends lost 8 bases at V and 6 bases at J; junction bases unmatched: 12. Germline V CDR1 and CDR2: SGHVS, FQNEAQ. The CDR3 totals 15 residues.

This clonotype was seen a few times. This chain connects TRBV7-6 to TRBJ1-5; TRBD1 matches at 9 bases. This CDR3 comprises 15 residues. Germline CDR1 SGHVS, CDR2 FNYEAQ. Germline trimming cut 2 bases from V and 4 bases from J; bases unmatched to any gene: 3. The CDR3: CASSLSGQGNQPQHF. DNA for the CDR3: TGTGCCAGCAGCTTATCGGGACAGGGAAATCAGCCCCAGCATTTT.

This chain connects TRBV7-6 to TRBJ1-5; D call uncertain. Trimming pared 5 bases from V and 0 bases from J, leaving 5 bases between. The CDR3 runs 13 residues. Looked up from germline, CDR1 is SGHVS and CDR2 is FNYEAQ. The CDR3 sequence is CASSHTSNQPQHF. Written as DNA, the CDR3 is TGTGCCAGCAGCCACACTAGCAATCAGCCCCAGCATTTT.

The chain joins TRBV30 to TRBJ2-1; 8 bases are shared with TRBD2. Germline CDR1 GTSNPN, CDR2 SVGIG (reference sequence). This CDR3 region has 14 residues. The trim removed 1 base at V and 9 bases at J, leaving 8 bases unmatched. As DNA, the CDR3 is TGTGCCTGGAGTGGTAGCGGGGCGACCAGTGAGCAGTTCTTC. Its translation: CAWSGSGATSEQFF.

This clonotype has a count of ten or more. CDR3 residues: CASSSGYNYGYTF. The CDR3 DNA is TGTGCCAGCAGTTCAGGGTACAACTATGGCTACACCTTC. The V call is TRBV12-3 or TRBV12-4, the J call TRBJ1-2; TRBD1 might be the D (5 bases). V lost 4 bases and J 2 bases, leaving 8 bases between the germline ends. The CDR3 runs 13 residues.

This clonotype was recorded many times. The rearrangement uses TRBV4-1 and TRBJ1-2; the D is unclear. Germline V gene sequence: CDR1 MGHRA, CDR2 YSYEKL. The CDR3 consists of 15 residues. V was shortened by 4 bases and J by 4 bases, with 16 bases between the two germline ends. CDR3 sequence reads: CASSPDPGRGYGYTF. The CDR3, as DNA: TGCGCCAGCAGCCCGGACCCGGGCAGAGGCTATGGCTACACCTTC.

The chain combines TRBV7-2 with TRBJ2-7; 9 bases map to TRBD1. The CDR3 runs 12 residues. V lost 4 bases and J lost 8; bases outside the gene matches: 3. Germline CDR1 reads SGHTA; CDR2 reads FQGNSA. The CDR3 reads CASSSGQGKQYF. As DNA, the CDR3 is TGTGCCAGCAGCTCTGGACAGGGGAAGCAGTACTTC.

This chain uses TRBV6-2 or TRBV6-3 with TRBJ2-3; no clear D gene. The CDR3 has 15 residues. The V end was cut by 2 bases, the J end by 0 bases, with 9 bases between. CDR1 MNHEY and CDR2 SVGEGT come from the germline V gene. CDR3 loop: CASSYLRASTDTQYF. The CDR3 DNA reads TGTGCCAGCAGTTACCTCCGGGCTAGCACAGATACGCAGTATTTT.

This clonotype was detected ten times or more. V and J are TRBV6-2 or TRBV6-3 and TRBJ2-7; D gene uncertain. Germline V gives CDR1 MNHEY, CDR2 SVGEGT. The germline V and J ends were trimmed by 5 bases and 5 bases, with 16 bases remaining between them. There are 14 residues in the CDR3. The CDR3, as DNA: TGTGCCAGCAGTGCCCTTATAGAAGGTAACGAGCAGTACGTC. It yields the protein CASSALIEGNEQYV.

This clonotype was recorded many times. The chain is built from TRBV27 and TRBJ2-7, with a weak D call TRBD2 (6 bases). CDR3 length equals 13 residues. With 4 bases removed from V and 5 bases from J, the gap between germline ends came to 12 bases. CDR1 and CDR2 from the germline V gene are MNHEY and SMNVEV (reference sequence). CDR3 nucleotides: TGTGCCAGCAGTTCCGCGACTAGTCACGAGCAGTACGTC. Translated: CASSSATSHEQYV.